Listed below are T cell receptor beta chains from one sample, sequenced in a study of cytomegalovirus exposure and HLA in healthy donors. The data were produced by immunoSEQ multiplex PCR, yet TCRdb's version contains in-frame clones alone and is incomplete. There are over 80,000 clones in the sample; roughly 74% occur only once, and roughly 3% lies in the top ten. Material: PBMCs. These receptors all stem from a female donor in good health and CMV-seropositive. Both conserved end residues are part of each CDR3. D genes are given only for firm matches. Clone size is stated in some rows and not others, as once, few, many or a class when expanded.

V	D	size	J	CDR3	DNA
TRBV6-1	TRBD2	-	TRBJ2-1	CASSEAVLAGGGEQFF	TGTGCCAGCAGTGAAGCCGTCCTAGCGGGAGGGGGCGAGCAGTTCTTC
TRBV2	-	-	TRBJ1-2	CASSRPGTTNYGYTF	TGTGCCAGCAGTCGACCTGGGACAACTAACTATGGCTACACCTTC
TRBV28	TRBD1	-	TRBJ2-7	CASEGTGGQYEQYF	TGTGCCAGCGAAGGGACAGGGGGCCAGTACGAGCAGTACTTC
TRBV7-2	-	-	TRBJ1-4	CASSLTGTSTNEKLFF	TGTGCCAGCAGCTTAACCGGGACAAGTACTAATGAAAAACTGTTTTTT
TRBV4-3	-	-	TRBJ1-5	CASSQALNQPQHF	TGCGCCAGCAGCCAGGCCCTGAATCAGCCCCAGCATTTT
TRBV18	-	-	TRBJ1-2	CASSSDSLQYGYTF	TGTGCCAGCTCATCGGACTCTTTACAGTATGGCTACACCTTC
TRBV2	-	-	TRBJ2-6	CASSVATGPRSGANVLTF	TGTGCCAGCAGTGTGGCAACAGGGCCACGCTCTGGGGCCAACGTCCTGACTTTC
TRBV29-1	-	-	TRBJ2-7	CSAGSTDEQYF	TGCAGCGCGGGGTCAACCGACGAGCAGTACTTC
TRBV5-4	-	once	TRBJ2-7	CASSPGQNSYEQYF	TGTGCCAGCAGCCCCGGACAGAACTCCTACGAGCAGTACTTC
TRBV29-1	-	-	TRBJ1-2	CSVVKGNYGYTF	TGCAGCGTTGTAAAGGGGAACTATGGCTACACCTTC
TRBV30	-	-	TRBJ1-2	CAWSVLGLLGYGYTF	TGTGCCTGGAGTGTACTTGGACTCCTCGGCTATGGCTACACCTTC
TRBV5-1	TRBD1	-	TRBJ2-7	CASSLAGGSYEQYF	TGCGCCAGCAGCTTAGCAGGGGGCTCCTACGAGCAGTACTTC
TRBV7-8	-	-	TRBJ1-3	CASSLDSTGNTIYF	TGTGCCAGCAGCTTAGATAGTACGGGAAACACCATATATTTT
TRBV2	TRBD1	-	TRBJ2-3	CASSRGPFTDTQYF	TGTGCCAGCTCAAGGGGGCCCTTCACAGATACGCAGTATTTT
TRBV5-1	TRBD1	-	TRBJ2-7	CASSLRQGAMTYEQYF	TGCGCCAGCAGCTTGAGGCAGGGGGCAATGACCTACGAGCAGTACTTC
TRBV5-4	TRBD2	-	TRBJ2-7	CASRSRGGRNEQYF	TGTGCCAGCAGGTCGCGGGGGGGAAGAAACGAGCAGTACTTC
TRBV9	-	once	TRBJ1-5	CASSVSGGSNQPQHF	TGTGCCAGCAGCGTAAGTGGAGGCAGCAATCAGCCCCAGCATTTT
TRBV9	-	-	TRBJ2-5	CASSVSGTVRETQYF	TGTGCCAGCAGCGTGTCTGGGACTGTGCGGGAGACCCAGTACTTC
TRBV29-1	TRBD1	-	TRBJ2-2	CSVEDSTGVTGELFF	TGCAGCGTTGAAGATAGCACAGGGGTCACCGGGGAGCTGTTTTTT
TRBV9	-	few	TRBJ1-1	CASTPGLDTEAFF	TGTGCCAGCACCCCAGGCTTGGACACTGAAGCTTTCTTT
TRBV18	-	-	TRBJ1-1	CASSSVVTEAFF	TGTGCCAGCTCCTCGGTGGTCACTGAAGCTTTCTTT
TRBV28	-	-	TRBJ1-1	CASSWGSANTEAFF	TGTGCCAGCAGTTGGGGCAGCGCGAACACTGAAGCTTTCTTT
TRBV6-6	TRBD2	-	TRBJ2-3	CASSHRLAGDTDTQYF	TGTGCCAGCAGTCACAGACTAGCGGGGGACACAGATACGCAGTATTTT
TRBV5-4	-	-	TRBJ1-1	CASSIPTRGMNTEAFF	TGTGCCAGCAGCATCCCCACCCGGGGGATGAACACTGAAGCTTTCTTT
TRBV7-9	TRBD2	-	TRBJ2-7	CASSFSGGRRYEQYF	TGTGCCAGCAGCTTCTCGGGCGGGAGGAGGTACGAGCAGTACTTC
TRBV7-3	TRBD2	-	TRBJ2-1	CASSQRLAALNEQFF	TGTGCCAGCAGCCAAAGACTAGCGGCGCTCAATGAGCAGTTCTTC
TRBV10-1	-	-	TRBJ2-3	CASSWDNTDTQYF	TGCGCCAGCAGTTGGGACAACACAGATACGCAGTATTTT
TRBV11-2	-	-	TRBJ1-3	CASSYGSTSGNTIYF	TGTGCCAGCAGCTACGGGTCTACTTCTGGAAACACCATATATTTT
TRBV7-6	TRBD1	-	TRBJ2-7	CASSATPGTGGYEQYF	TGTGCCAGCAGCGCCACGCCCGGGACAGGGGGCTACGAGCAGTACTTC
TRBV6-1	-	-	TRBJ1-2	CASSESEEGYGYTF	TGTGCCAGCAGTGAAAGCGAGGAGGGCTATGGCTACACCTTC
TRBV9	TRBD1	-	TRBJ2-7	CASSVGTGFAYEQYF	TGTGCCAGCAGCGTAGGGACAGGCTTCGCCTACGAGCAGTACTTC
TRBV11-2	TRBD2	-	TRBJ2-7	CASSLGSLAGLYEQYF	TGTGCCAGCAGCTTAGGGAGCCTAGCGGGACTCTACGAGCAGTACTTC
TRBV4-1	-	-	TRBJ1-2	CASSQDNGMFYGYTF	TGCGCCAGCAGCCAAGATAACGGGATGTTCTATGGCTACACCTTC
TRBV29-1	TRBD2	-	TRBJ2-3	CSVHPSGGNTQYF	TGCAGCGTTCACCCTTCGGGGGGGAATACGCAGTATTTT
TRBV6-6	-	-	TRBJ1-5	CATGQGTQPQHF	TGTGCCACAGGGCAGGGCACTCAGCCCCAGCATTTT
TRBV4-2	TRBD1	-	TRBJ1-6	CASSPGQGGYNSPLHF	TGTGCCAGCAGCCCTGGACAGGGAGGATATAATTCACCCCTCCACTTT
TRBV20-1	-	-	TRBJ1-1	CSARWGAEAFF	TGCAGTGCTAGGTGGGGGGCTGAAGCTTTCTTT
TRBV29-1	TRBD1	-	TRBJ2-5	CSVPGQGLGETQYF	TGCAGCGTCCCGGGACAGGGTCTCGGCGAGACCCAGTACTTC
TRBV18	TRBD1	-	TRBJ2-7	CASSHGDRGEQYF	TGTGCCAGCTCACATGGGGACAGGGGCGAGCAGTACTTC
TRBV4-3	-	-	TRBJ2-5	CASSQGMRGAGETQYF	TGCGCCAGCAGCCAAGGGATGCGAGGAGCCGGGGAGACCCAGTACTTC
TRBV5-1	-	-	TRBJ1-3	CASRSYSTGFSGNTIYF	TGCGCCAGCCGCTCCTATTCGACAGGCTTCTCTGGAAACACCATATATTTT
TRBV2	TRBD1	many	TRBJ1-5	CASSFQGESQPQHF	TGTGCCAGCAGCTTTCAGGGGGAGAGTCAGCCCCAGCATTTT
TRBV6-6	TRBD2	-	TRBJ2-3	CASSYGRESSGEYF	TGTGCCAGCAGTTACGGGCGGGAATCTAGCGGGGAGTATTTT
TRBV4-1	TRBD1	-	TRBJ1-4	CASSQADRGLEKLFF	TGCGCCAGCAGCCAGGCGGACAGGGGGCTAGAAAAACTGTTTTTT
TRBV4-3	-	-	TRBJ2-7	CASSQDSEKSYEQYF	TGCGCCAGCAGCCAAGACTCCGAGAAATCCTACGAGCAGTACTTC
TRBV7-3	-	-	TRBJ2-1	CASSFTSNEQFF	TGTGCCAGCAGCTTTACTAGCAATGAGCAGTTCTTC
TRBV6-5	-	-	TRBJ2-1	CASSYRRENNEQFF	TGTGCCAGCAGTTATCGCAGGGAAAACAATGAGCAGTTCTTC
TRBV6-5	-	-	TRBJ1-3	CASSKRGLGGNTIYF	TGTGCCAGCTCCAAACGGGGATTGGGCGGAAACACCATATATTTT
TRBV7-2	-	-	TRBJ1-5	CASAASRSNQPQHF	TGTGCCAGCGCGGCCTCGAGGAGCAATCAGCCCCAGCATTTT
TRBV4-2	TRBD1	-	TRBJ2-7	CASSPGGSSAVGEQYF	TGTGCCAGCAGCCCAGGGGGTTCCTCCGCTGTGGGCGAGCAGTACTTC
TRBV13	-	-	TRBJ2-7	CASSYTEYEQYF	TGTGCCAGCAGCTATACAGAATACGAGCAGTACTTC
TRBV5-1	TRBD2	-	TRBJ2-7	CASSPTSVPYEQYF	TGCGCCAGCAGCCCGACTAGCGTGCCGTACGAGCAGTACTTC
TRBV2	-	-	TRBJ1-1	CASSDGGNTEAFF	TGTGCCAGCAGTGATGGCGGGAACACTGAAGCTTTCTTT
TRBV9	TRBD2	-	TRBJ2-7	CASSATSGTYEQYF	TGTGCCAGCAGCGCCACTAGCGGGACCTACGAGCAGTACTTC
TRBV9	TRBD2	few	TRBJ2-7	CASSGLAGEGEQYF	TGTGCCAGCAGCGGTCTGGCGGGAGAGGGGGAGCAGTACTTC
TRBV27	-	-	TRBJ1-2	CASSSYGDGYTF	TGTGCCAGCAGTTCGTACGGGGATGGCTACACCTTC
TRBV5-1	-	-	TRBJ1-2	CASSLDGNYGYTF	TGCGCCAGCAGCTTGGACGGTAACTATGGCTACACCTTC
TRBV11-2	TRBD1	-	TRBJ1-4	CASSSPRQGTEKLFF	TGTGCCAGCAGCTCCCCGAGACAGGGGACGGAAAAACTGTTTTTT
TRBV5-1	-	once	TRBJ1-6	CASSRGGDSPLHF	TGCGCCAGCAGCCGGGGGGGTGATTCACCCCTCCACTTT